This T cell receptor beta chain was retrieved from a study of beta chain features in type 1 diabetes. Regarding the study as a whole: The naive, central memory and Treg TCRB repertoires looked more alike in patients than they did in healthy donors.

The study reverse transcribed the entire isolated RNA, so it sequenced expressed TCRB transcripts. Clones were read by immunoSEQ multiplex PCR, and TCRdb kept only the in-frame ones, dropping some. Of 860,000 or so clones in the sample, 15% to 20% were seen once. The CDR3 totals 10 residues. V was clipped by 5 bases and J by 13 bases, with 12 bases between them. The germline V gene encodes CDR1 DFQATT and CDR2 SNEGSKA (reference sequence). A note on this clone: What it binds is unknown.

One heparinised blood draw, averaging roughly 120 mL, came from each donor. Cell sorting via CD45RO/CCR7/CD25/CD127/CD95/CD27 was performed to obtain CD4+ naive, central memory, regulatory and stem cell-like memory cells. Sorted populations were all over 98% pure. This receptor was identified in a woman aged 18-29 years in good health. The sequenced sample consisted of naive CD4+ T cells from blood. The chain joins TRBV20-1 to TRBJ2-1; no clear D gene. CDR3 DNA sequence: TGCAGTGCTGTAGATCTTCCCCAGTTCTTC. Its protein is CSAVDLPQFF.